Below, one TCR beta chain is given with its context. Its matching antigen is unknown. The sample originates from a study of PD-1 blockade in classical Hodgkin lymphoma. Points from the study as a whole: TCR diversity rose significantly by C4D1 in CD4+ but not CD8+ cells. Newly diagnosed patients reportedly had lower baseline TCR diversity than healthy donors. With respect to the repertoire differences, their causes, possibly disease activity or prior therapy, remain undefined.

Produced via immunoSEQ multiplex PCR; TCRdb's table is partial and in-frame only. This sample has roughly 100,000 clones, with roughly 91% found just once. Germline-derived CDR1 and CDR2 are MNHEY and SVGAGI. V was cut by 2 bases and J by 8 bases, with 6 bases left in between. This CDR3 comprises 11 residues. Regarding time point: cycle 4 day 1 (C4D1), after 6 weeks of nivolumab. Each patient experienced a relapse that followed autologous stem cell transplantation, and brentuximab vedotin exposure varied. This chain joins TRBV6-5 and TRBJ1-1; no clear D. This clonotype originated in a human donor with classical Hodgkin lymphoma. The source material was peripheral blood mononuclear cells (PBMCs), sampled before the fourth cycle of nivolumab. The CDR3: CASSYITEAFF. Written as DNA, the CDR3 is TGTGCCAGCAGTTACATCACAGAAGCTTTCTTT.